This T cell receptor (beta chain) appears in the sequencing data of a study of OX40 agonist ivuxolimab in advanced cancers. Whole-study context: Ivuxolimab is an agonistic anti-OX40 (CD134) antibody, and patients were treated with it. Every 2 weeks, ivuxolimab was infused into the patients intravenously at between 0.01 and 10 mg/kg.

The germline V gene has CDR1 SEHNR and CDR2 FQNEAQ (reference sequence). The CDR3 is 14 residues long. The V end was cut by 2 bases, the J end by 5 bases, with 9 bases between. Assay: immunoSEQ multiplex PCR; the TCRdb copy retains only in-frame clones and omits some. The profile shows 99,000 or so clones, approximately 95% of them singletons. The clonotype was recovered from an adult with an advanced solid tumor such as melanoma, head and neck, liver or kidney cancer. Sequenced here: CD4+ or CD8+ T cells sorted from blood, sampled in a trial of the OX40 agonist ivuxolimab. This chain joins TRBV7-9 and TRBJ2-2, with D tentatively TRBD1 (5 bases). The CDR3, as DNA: TGTGCCAGCAGCTTAACAGGCATGACCGGGGAGCTGTTTTTT. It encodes CASSLTGMTGELFF.